This T cell receptor beta chain was captured in a study of CD8 T cells in Susac syndrome. The study, taken as a whole, reports: Regarding the TCR sequencing and HLA analysis, the study admitted that a relatively small number of individuals were involved.

V gave up 0 bases and J gave up 3 bases, with 13 bases separating them. Germline V gives CDR1 KGHSH, CDR2 LQKENI. The CDR3 spans 16 residues. Age- and sex-matched healthy donors served as the control group. TEMRA cells underwent FACS enrichment and CD8+ and CD4+ T cells underwent negative isolation. Random hexamers were used to reverse transcribe about 0.45 to 1 ug of RNA. Coverage of TCR beta CDR3 amplification by immunoSEQ multiplex PCR extended to 54 Vbeta and 13 Jbeta. TCRdb itself ran the immunoSEQ multiplex PCR reads through MiXCR, one entry per CDR3 protein. The sample has 90,000 or so distinct CDR3 sequences, about 93% seen once. This clonotype was picked up one time. What it recognizes is unknown.

The chain employs TRBV18 and TRBJ2-3; the D call may be TRBD1 or TRBD2 (5 bases each). Material: CD8+ T cells from PBMCs. This receptor was obtained from a human donor in good health. Written as DNA, the CDR3 is TGTGCCAGCTCACCACCGGAACGGGGACGAACAGATACGCAGTATTTT. Protein: CASSPPERGRTDTQYF.